Following are 4 T cell receptor beta chains from one sample sequenced in a study of CD8 T cells in Susac syndrome. The authors reverse transcribed 0.5 to 1 ug RNA with random hexamers. TCRdb used MiXCR to reprocess the immunoSEQ multiplex PCR reads, holding one entry per CDR3 protein. The sample records over 300,000 distinct CDR3 sequences, around 92% being singletons. The sequencing input was CD4+ T cells from PBMCs. All receptors come from a human donor with multiple sclerosis.

The J gene is TRBJ2-1, the V gene TRBV3-1; 8 bases agree with TRBD2. The V gene's germline CDR1 is LGHDT and CDR2 YNNKEL (reference sequence). This CDR3 spans 15 amino acids. Germline trimming cut 5 bases from V and 10 bases from J; bases unmatched to any gene: 13. Here the CDR3 reads CASSWDSSRGGEQFF. The CDR3 nucleotides read TGTGCCAGCAGCTGGGACTCCAGCCGGGGGGGGGAGCAGTTCTTC.

V and J are TRBV18 and TRBJ2-7; D gene ambiguous. V was cut by 0 bases and J by 7 bases, with 13 bases left in between. The CDR3 covers 14 residues. The V gene's germline CDR1 is KGHSH and CDR2 LQKENI. This chain's CDR3 is CASSPPSRPWEQYF. For the CDR3, the DNA is TGTGCCAGCTCACCACCATCCAGGCCGTGGGAGCAGTACTTC. The whole variable domain, remainder taken from reference TRBV18 and TRBJ2-7, is NAGVMQNPRHLVRRRGQEARLRCSPMKGHSHVYWYRQLPEEGLKFMVYLQKENIIDESGMPKERFSAEFPKEGPSILRIQQVVRGDSAAYFCASSPPSRPWEQYFGPGTRLTVT.

This chain connects TRBV7-2 to TRBJ2-7; D ambiguous. Germline V gene data show CDR1 as SGHTA and CDR2 as FQGNSA. V lost 3 bases to trimming and J lost 6 bases, with 12 bases between them. The CDR3 consists of 13 residues. The CDR3 loop reads CASSFTAVFEQYF. The CDR3 nucleotides read TGTGCCAGCAGCTTTACGGCGGTGTTCGAGCAGTACTTC.

The V and J genes are TRBV28 and TRBJ2-5; D not certain. The CDR3 contains 12 residues. CDR1 is MDHEN, CDR2 SYDVKM, per germline. The V gene lost 2 bases and the J gene lost 0 bases, with 1 base spanning the gap. The CDR3 spells CASSLNQETQYF. The CDR3 DNA is TGTGCCAGCAGTTTAAACCAAGAGACCCAGTACTTC.